Sequencing of this TCR beta chain was carried out in a study of blood T cell repertoires in COVID-19. Using immunoSEQ multiplex PCR, the repertoire was profiled, and TCRdb retains in-frame clones only, with some absent. Among 85,000 to 100,000 clones listed, roughly 70% were seen once. The V end lost 5 bases, the J end lost 0 bases, and 14 bases lay between the germline ends. The CDR3 contains 15 residues. The V gene's germline CDR1 is MNHEY and CDR2 SVGEGT. The TCR originated in a woman aged 55-69 years in a cohort sampled during active or convalescent COVID-19. Source material: peripheral blood. The chain employs TRBV6-2 or TRBV6-3 and TRBJ2-7, with D maybe TRBD1 (6 bases). This chain's CDR3 is CASSAYRVPSYEQYF. The CDR3 nucleotides are TGTGCCAGCAGTGCCTACAGGGTACCCTCCTACGAGCAGTACTTC.